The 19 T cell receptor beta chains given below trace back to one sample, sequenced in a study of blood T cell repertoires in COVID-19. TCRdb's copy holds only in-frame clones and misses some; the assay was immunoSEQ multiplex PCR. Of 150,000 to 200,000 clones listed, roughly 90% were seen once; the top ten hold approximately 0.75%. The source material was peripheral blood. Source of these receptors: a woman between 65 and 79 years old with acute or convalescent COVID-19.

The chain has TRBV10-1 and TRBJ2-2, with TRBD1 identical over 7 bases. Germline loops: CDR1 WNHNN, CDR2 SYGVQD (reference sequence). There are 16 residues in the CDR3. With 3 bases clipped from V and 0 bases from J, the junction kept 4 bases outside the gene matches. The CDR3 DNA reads TGCGCCAGCAGTGAACCCGGGACAGCGAACACCGGGGAGCTGTTTTTT. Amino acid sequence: CASSEPGTANTGELFF.

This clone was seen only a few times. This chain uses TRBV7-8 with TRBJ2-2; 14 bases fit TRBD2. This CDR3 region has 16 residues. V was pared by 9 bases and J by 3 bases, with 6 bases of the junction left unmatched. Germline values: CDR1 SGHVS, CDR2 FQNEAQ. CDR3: CASLTSGRAYTGELFF. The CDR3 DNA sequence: TGTGCCAGTCTGACTAGCGGGAGGGCGTACACCGGGGAGCTGTTTTTT.

CDR3 nucleotide sequence: TGTGCCAGCAGAAAGGACTGGGCCCGCACAGATACGCAGTATTTT. It codes for CASRKDWARTDTQYF. The chain recombines TRBV7-2 with TRBJ2-3, with a tentative D call TRBD2 (5 bases). V was pared by 6 bases and J by 1 base, with 14 bases between. This CDR3 spans 15 amino acids. The V gene's germline CDR1 is SGHTA and CDR2 FQGNSA.

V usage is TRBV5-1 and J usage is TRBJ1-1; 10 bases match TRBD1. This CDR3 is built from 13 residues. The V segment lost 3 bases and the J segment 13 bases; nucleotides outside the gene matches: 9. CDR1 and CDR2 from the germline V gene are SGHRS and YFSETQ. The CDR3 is CASSSGQGMALFF. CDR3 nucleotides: TGCGCCAGCAGCTCGGGACAGGGGATGGCGCTTTTCTTT.

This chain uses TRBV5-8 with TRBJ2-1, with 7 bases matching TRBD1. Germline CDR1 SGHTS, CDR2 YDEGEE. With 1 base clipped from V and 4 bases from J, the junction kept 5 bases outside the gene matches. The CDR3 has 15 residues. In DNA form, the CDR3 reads TGTGCCAGCAGCTTGAGAGGGGGCTTGTACAATGAGCAGTTCTTC. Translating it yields CASSLRGGLYNEQFF.

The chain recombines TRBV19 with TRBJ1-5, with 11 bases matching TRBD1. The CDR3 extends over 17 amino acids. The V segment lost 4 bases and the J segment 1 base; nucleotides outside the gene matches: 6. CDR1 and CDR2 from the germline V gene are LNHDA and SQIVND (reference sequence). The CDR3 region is CASSSLGTGGSNQPQHF. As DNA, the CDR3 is TGTGCCAGTAGTAGCCTCGGGACAGGGGGGAGCAATCAGCCCCAGCATTTT.

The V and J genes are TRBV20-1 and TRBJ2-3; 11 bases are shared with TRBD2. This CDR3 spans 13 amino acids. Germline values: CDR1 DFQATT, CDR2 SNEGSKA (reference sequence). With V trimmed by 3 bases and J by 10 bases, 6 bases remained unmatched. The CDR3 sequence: CSASGVAGGSQYF. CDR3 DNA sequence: TGCAGTGCTAGTGGGGTAGCGGGGGGGTCGCAGTATTTT.

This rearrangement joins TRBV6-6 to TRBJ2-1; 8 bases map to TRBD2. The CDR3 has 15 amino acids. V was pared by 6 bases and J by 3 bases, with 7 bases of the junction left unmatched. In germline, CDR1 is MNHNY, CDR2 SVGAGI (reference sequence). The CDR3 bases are TGTGCCAGCAGACGGGAGGGACAACACTACAATGAGCAGTTCTTC. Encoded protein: CASRREGQHYNEQFF.

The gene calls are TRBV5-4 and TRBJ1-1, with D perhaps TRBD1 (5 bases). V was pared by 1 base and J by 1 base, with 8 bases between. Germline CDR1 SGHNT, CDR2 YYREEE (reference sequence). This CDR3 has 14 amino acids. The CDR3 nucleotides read TGTGCCAGCAGCTTGCCCAGGGCGAACACTGAAGCTTTCTTT. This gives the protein CASSLPRANTEAFF.

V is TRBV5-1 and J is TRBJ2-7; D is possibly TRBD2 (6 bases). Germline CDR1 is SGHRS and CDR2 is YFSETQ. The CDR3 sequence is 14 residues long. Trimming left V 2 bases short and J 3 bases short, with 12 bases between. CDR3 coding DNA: TGCGCCAGCAGCTTTGACCTAGCGAACTACGAGCAGTACTTC. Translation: CASSFDLANYEQYF.

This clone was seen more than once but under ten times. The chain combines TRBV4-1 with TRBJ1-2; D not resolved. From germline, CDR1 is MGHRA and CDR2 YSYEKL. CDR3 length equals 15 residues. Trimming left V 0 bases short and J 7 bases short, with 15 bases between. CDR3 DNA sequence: TGCGCCAGCAGCCAAGAACGGCTTGGAGTTAGTGGCTACACCTTC. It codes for CASSQERLGVSGYTF.

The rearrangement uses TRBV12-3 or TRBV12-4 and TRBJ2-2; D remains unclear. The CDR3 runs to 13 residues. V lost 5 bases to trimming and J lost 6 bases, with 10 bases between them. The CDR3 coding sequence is TGTGCCAGCAGTCCACCCCGGGCCGGGGAGCTGTTTTTT. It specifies CASSPPRAGELFF.

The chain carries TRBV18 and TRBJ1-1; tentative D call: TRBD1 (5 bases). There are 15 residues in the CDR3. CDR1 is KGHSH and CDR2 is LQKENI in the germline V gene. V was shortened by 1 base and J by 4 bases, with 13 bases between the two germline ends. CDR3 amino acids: CASSPQSQGITEAFF. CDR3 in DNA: TGTGCCAGCTCACCACAGTCGCAGGGAATCACTGAAGCTTTCTTT. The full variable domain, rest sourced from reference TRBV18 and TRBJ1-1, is NAGVMQNPRHLVRRRGQEARLRCSPMKGHSHVYWYRQLPEEGLKFMVYLQKENIIDESGMPKERFSAEFPKEGPSILRIQQVVRGDSAAYFCASSPQSQGITEAFFGQGTRLTVV.

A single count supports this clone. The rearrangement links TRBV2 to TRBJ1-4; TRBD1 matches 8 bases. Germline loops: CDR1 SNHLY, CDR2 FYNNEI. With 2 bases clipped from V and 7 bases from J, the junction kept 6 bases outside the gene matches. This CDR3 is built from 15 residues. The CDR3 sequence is CASSESQGAGEKLFF. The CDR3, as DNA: TGTGCCAGCAGTGAATCTCAGGGGGCCGGTGAAAAACTGTTTTTT.

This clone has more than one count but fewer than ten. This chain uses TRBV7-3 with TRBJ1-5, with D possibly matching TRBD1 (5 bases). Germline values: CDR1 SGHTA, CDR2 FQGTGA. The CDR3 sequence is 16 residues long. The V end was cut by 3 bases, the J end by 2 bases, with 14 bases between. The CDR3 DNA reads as TGTGCCAGCAGCTTGGGGGGAGGAGGTGGCAATCAGCCCCAGCATTTT. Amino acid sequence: CASSLGGGGGNQPQHF.

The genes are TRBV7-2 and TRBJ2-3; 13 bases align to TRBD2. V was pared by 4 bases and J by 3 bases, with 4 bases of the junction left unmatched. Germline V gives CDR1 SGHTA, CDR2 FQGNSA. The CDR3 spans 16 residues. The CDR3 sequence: CASSSKTSGRTDTQYF. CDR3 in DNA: TGTGCCAGCAGCTCAAAGACTAGCGGGAGGACAGATACGCAGTATTTT. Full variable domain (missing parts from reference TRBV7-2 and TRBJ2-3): GAGVSQSPSNKVTEKGKDVELRCDPISGHTALYWYRQSLGQGLEFLIYFQGNSAPDKSGLPSDRFSAERTGGSVSTLTIQRTQQEDSAVYLCASSSKTSGRTDTQYFGPGTRLTVL.

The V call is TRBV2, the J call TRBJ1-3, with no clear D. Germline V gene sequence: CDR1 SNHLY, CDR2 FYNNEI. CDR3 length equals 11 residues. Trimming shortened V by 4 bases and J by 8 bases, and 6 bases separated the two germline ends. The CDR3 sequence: CASSVSDTIYF. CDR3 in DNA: TGTGCCAGCAGTGTATCAGACACCATATATTTT. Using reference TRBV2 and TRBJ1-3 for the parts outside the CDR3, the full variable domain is EPEVTQTPSHQVTQMGQEVILRCVPISNHLYFYWYRQILGQKVEFLVSFYNNEISEKSEIFDDQFSVERPDGSNFTLKIRSTKLEDSAMYFCASSVSDTIYFGEGSWLTVV.

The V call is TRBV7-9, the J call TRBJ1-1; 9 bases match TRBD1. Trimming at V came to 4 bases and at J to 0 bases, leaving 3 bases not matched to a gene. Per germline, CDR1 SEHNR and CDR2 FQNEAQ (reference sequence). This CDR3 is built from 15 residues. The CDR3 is CASSSQGAVNTEAFF. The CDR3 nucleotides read TGTGCCAGCAGCTCACAGGGGGCAGTGAACACTGAAGCTTTCTTT.

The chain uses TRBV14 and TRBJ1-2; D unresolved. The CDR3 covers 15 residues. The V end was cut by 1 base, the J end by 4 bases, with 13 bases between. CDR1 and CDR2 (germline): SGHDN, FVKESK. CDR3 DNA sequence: TGTGCCAGCAGCCAAGGTCACAAGGAGCCCTATGGCTACACCTTC. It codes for CASSQGHKEPYGYTF. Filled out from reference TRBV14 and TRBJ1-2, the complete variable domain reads EAGVTQFPSHSVIEKGQTVTLRCDPISGHDNLYWYRRVMGKEIKFLLHFVKESKQDESGMPNNRFLAERTGGTYSTLKVQPAELEDSGVYFCASSQGHKEPYGYTFGSGTRLTVV.